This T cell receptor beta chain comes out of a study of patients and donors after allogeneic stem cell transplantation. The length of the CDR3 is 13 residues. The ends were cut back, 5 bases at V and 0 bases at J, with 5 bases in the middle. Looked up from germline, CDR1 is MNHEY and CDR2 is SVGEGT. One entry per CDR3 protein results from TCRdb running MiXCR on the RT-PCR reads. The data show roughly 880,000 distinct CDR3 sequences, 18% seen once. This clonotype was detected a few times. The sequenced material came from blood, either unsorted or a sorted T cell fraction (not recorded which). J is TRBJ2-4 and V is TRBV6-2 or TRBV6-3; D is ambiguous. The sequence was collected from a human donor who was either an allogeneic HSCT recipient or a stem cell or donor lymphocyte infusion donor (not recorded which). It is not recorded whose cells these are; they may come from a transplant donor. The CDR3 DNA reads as TGTGCCAGCAGTACCGCAGCCAAAAACATTCAGTACTTC. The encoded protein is CASSTAAKNIQYF.